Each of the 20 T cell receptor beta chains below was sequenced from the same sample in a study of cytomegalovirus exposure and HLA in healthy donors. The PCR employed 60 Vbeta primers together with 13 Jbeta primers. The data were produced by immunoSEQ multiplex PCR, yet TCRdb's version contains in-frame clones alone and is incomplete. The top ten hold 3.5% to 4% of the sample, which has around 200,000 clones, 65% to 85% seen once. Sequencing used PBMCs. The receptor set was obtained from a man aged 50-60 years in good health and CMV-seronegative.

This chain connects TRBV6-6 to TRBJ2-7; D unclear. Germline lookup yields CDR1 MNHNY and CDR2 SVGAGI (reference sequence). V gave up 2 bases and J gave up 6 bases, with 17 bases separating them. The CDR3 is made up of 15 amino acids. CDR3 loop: CASSYSLTADGEQYF. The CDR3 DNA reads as TGTGCCAGCAGTTACAGCCTAACAGCAGACGGCGAGCAGTACTTC.

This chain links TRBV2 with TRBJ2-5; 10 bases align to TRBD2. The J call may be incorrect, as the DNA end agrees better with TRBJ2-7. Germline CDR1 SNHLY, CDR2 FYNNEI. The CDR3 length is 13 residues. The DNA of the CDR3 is TGTGCCAGTACCGGGACTAGCGCCCACGAGCAGTACTTC. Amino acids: CASTGTSAHEQYF.

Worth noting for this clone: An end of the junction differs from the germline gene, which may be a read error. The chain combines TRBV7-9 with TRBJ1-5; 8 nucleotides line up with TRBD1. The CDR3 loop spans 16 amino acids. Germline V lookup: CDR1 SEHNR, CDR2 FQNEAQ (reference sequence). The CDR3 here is CSSSLGGTGINQPQHF. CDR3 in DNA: TGTTCCAGCAGTCTGGGGGGGACAGGTATCAATCAGCCCCAGCATTTT. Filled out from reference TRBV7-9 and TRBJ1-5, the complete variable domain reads DTGVSQNPRHKITKRGQNVTFRCDPISEHNRLYWYRQTLGQGPEFLTYFQNEAQLEKSRLLSDRFSAERPKGSFSTLEIQRTEQGDSAMYLCSSSLGGTGINQPQHFGDGTRLSIL.

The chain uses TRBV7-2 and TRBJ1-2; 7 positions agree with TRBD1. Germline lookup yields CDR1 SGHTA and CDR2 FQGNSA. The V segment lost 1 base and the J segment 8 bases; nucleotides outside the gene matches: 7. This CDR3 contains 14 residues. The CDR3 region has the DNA TGTGCCAGCAGCTTAGTGGGGACAGACCGCGGCTACACCTTC. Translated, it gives CASSLVGTDRGYTF.

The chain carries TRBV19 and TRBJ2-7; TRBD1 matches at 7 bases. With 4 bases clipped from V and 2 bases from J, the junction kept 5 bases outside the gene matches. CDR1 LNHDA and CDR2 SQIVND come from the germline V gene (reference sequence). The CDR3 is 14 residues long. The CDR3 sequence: CASSTYRGTYEQYF. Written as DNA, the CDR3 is TGTGCCAGTAGTACCTACAGGGGCACCTACGAGCAGTACTTC.

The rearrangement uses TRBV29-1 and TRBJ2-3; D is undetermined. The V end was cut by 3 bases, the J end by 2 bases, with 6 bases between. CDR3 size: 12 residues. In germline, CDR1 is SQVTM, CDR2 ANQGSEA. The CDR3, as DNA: TGCAGCGTTGAGGCAGTCACAGATACGCAGTATTTT. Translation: CSVEAVTDTQYF.

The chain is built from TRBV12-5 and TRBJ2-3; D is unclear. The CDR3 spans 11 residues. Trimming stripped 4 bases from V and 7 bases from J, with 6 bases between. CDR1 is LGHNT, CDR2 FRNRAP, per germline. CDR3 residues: CASGSLNTQYF. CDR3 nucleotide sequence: TGTGCTAGTGGTTCCCTAAATACGCAGTATTTT. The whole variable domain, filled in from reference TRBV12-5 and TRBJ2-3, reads DARVTQTPRHKVTEMGQEVTMRCQPILGHNTVFWYRQTMMQGLELLAYFRNRAPLDDSGMPKDRFSAEMPDATLATLKIQPSEPRDSAVYFCASGSLNTQYFGPGTRLTVL.

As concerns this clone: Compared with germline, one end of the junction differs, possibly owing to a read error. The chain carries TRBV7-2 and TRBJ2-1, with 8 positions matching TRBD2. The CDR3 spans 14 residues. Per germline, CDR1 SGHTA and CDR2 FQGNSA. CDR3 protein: CASSVAGPYNEQFF. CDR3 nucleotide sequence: TGTGCCAGCAGCGTAGCGGGGCCCTACAATGAGCAGTTCTTC.

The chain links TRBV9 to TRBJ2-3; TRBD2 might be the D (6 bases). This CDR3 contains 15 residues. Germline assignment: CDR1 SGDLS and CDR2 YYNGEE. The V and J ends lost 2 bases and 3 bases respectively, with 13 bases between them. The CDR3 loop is CASSVLSGRTDTQYF. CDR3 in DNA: TGTGCCAGCAGCGTGTTGAGCGGGCGAACAGATACGCAGTATTTT.

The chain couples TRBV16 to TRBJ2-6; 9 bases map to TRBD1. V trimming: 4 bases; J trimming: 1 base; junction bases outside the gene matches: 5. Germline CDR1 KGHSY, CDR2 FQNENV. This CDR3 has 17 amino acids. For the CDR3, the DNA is TGTGCCAGCAGCCCTCCCGGGACAGGGTCTGGGGCCAACGTCCTGACTTTC. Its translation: CASSPPGTGSGANVLTF.

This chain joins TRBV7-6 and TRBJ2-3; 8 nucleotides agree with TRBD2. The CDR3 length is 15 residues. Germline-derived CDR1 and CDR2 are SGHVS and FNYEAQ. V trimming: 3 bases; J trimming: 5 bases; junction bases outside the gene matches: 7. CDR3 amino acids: CASSFPGGLKDTQYF. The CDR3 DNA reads TGTGCCAGCAGCTTTCCGGGGGGGCTGAAAGATACGCAGTATTTT.

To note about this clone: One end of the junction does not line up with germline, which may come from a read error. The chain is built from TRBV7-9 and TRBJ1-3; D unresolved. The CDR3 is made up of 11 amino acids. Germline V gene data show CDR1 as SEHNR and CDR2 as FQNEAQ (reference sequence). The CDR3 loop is CSSSSTITIYF. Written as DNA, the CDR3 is TGTTCCAGCAGCTCGACAATCACCATATATTTT.

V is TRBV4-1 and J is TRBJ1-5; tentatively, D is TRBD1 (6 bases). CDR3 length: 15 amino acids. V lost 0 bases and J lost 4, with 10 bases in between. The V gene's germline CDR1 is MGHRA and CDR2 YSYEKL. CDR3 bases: TGCGCCAGCAGCCAAGAGGGGACAACAAATCAGCCCCAGCATTTT. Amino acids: CASSQEGTTNQPQHF.

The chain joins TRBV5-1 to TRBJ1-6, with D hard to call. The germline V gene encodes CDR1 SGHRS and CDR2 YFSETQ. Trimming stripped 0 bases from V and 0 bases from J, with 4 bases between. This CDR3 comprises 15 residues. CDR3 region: CASSLDSSYNSPLHF. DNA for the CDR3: TGCGCCAGCAGCTTGGATAGCTCCTATAATTCACCCCTCCACTTT.

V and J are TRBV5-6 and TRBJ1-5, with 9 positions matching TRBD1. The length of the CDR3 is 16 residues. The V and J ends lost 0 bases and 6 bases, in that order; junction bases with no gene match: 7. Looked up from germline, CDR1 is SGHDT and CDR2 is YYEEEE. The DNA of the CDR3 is TGTGCCAGCAGCTTGGGGGGACAGGGCTGGGGTCAGCCCCAGCATTTT. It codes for CASSLGGQGWGQPQHF.

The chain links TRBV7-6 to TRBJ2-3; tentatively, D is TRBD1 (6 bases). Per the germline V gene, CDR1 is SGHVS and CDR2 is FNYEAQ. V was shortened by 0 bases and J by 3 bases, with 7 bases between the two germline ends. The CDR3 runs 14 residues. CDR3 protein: CASSLATGTDTQYF. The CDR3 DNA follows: TGTGCCAGCAGCTTAGCTACAGGGACAGATACGCAGTATTTT.

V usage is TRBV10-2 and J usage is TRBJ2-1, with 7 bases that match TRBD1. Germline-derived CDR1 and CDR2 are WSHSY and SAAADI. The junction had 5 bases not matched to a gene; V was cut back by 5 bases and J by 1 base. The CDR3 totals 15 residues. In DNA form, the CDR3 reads TGCGCCAGCAGTAACAGGGGTGAATCCTACAATGAGCAGTTCTTC. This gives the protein CASSNRGESYNEQFF.

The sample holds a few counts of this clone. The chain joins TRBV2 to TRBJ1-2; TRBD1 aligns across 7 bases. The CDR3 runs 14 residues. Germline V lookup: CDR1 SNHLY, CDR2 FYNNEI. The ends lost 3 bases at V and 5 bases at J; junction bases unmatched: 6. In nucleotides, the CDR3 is TGTGCCAGCAGTGAGGAGGACAGGAGTTATGGCTACACCTTC. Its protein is CASSEEDRSYGYTF.

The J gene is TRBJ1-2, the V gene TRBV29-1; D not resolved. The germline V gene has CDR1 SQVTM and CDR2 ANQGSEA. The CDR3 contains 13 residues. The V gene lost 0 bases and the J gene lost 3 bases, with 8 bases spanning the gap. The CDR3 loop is CSVEDGRDYGYTF. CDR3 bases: TGCAGCGTTGAAGACGGGAGGGACTATGGCTACACCTTC.

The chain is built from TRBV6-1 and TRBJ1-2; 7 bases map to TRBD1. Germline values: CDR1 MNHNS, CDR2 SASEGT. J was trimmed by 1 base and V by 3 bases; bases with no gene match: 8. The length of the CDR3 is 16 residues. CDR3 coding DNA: TGTGCCAGCAGTGAGTCGGGACAGCTTAATAACTATGGCTACACCTTC. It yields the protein CASSESGQLNNYGYTF.